A single sample is the source of the 18 T cell receptor beta chains below, sequenced in a study of T-cell memory formation after mild COVID-19. TCRdb used MiXCR to reprocess the 5' RACE reads, holding one entry per CDR3 protein. Here the sample spans 100,000 to 150,000 distinct CDR3 sequences, 15% to 20% being singletons. The sequenced sample consisted of PBMCs or a T cell subset sorted from them (not recorded which). All receptors derive from an adult woman who had mild COVID-19 (a few samples of this study predate the infection). Cell type and time point are not known.

This clonotype was picked up a small number of times. The rearrangement links TRBV23-1 to TRBJ2-4; D is unresolved. TRBV23-1 is treated as an ORF (open reading frame) with a function not yet certain. CDR3 length: 15 residues. Trimming removed 3 bases at V and 0 bases at J, with 9 bases between. In DNA form, the CDR3 reads TGCGCCAGCAGTCAGACGAGACGAGCCAAAAACATTCAGTACTTC. Amino acids: CASSQTRRAKNIQYF.

The chain is built from TRBV9 and TRBJ2-3, with a possible D match to TRBD2 (5 bases). Germline V lookup: CDR1 SGDLS, CDR2 YYNGEE. The CDR3 covers 14 residues. Trimming removed 0 bases from V and 6 bases from J, with 11 bases in between. CDR3 bases: TGTGCCAGCAGCGTAGGCGGGTTTATTGATACGCAGTATTTT. It specifies CASSVGGFIDTQYF.

Only a few counts were recorded for this clonotype. The rearrangement joins TRBV9 to TRBJ2-7; maybe TRBD1 (6 bases). The CDR3 has 16 residues. CDR1 and CDR2 from the germline V gene are SGDLS and YYNGEE. The V end lost 0 bases, the J end lost 3 bases, and 16 bases lay between the germline ends. CDR3 DNA: TGTGCCAGCAGCGTAGACGAAATTGGGGGCAGCTACGAGCAGTACTTC. It codes for CASSVDEIGGSYEQYF.

This clonotype came up a few times. The chain couples TRBV11-2 to TRBJ2-7; 9 bases line up with TRBD2. Germline V lookup: CDR1 SGHAT, CDR2 FQNNGV. This CDR3 comprises 15 residues. With 3 bases clipped from V and 5 bases from J, the junction kept 8 bases outside the gene matches. The CDR3 coding sequence is TGTGCCAGCAGCTTCGGGACTAGCAGAAGGGACGAGCAGTACTTC. This sequence encodes CASSFGTSRRDEQYF.

This clonotype appeared once. The V and J genes are TRBV5-6 and TRBJ2-7; TRBD2 agrees at 10 bases. CDR3 length: 14 amino acids. CDR1 is SGHDT, CDR2 YYEEEE, per germline. V shed 5 bases, J shed 5 bases, and the junction held 7 bases outside the gene matches. The chain's CDR3 is CASSPIAGGNEQYF. The CDR3 DNA reads TGTGCCAGCAGTCCGATAGCGGGGGGCAACGAGCAGTACTTC.

The V gene is TRBV5-5, the J gene TRBJ2-1, with TRBD2 matching over 7 bases. CDR1 is SGHKS, CDR2 YYEKEE, per germline (reference sequence). J gave up 2 bases and V 4 bases, and 3 bases lay outside the gene matches. The length of the CDR3 is 14 residues. The DNA of the CDR3 is TGTGCCAGCAGCCCCGGGACTACCTACAATGAGCAGTTCTTC. It is translated as CASSPGTTYNEQFF. Filled out from reference TRBV5-5 and TRBJ2-1, the complete variable domain reads DAGVTQSPTHLIKTRGQQVTLRCSPISGHKSVSWYQQVLGQGPQFIFQYYEKEERGRGNFPDRFSARQFPNYSSELNVNALLLGDSALYLCASSPGTTYNEQFFGPGTRLTVL.

The V and J genes are TRBV2 and TRBJ1-2, with 8 positions matching TRBD1. The CDR3 is 15 residues long. CDR1 SNHLY and CDR2 FYNNEI come from the germline V gene. The J segment lost 4 bases and the V segment lost 5 bases, leaving 9 bases of the junction unmatched. The CDR3 nucleotides are TGTGCCAGCAGTCCCTGGACAGGGAAGGCCTATGGCTACACCTTC. Its protein product is CASSPWTGKAYGYTF. Using reference TRBV2 and TRBJ1-2 for the parts outside the CDR3, the full variable domain is EPEVTQTPSHQVTQMGQEVILRCVPISNHLYFYWYRQILGQKVEFLVSFYNNEISEKSEIFDDQFSVERPDGSNFTLKIRSTKLEDSAMYFCASSPWTGKAYGYTFGSGTRLTVV.

The chain is built from TRBV29-1 and TRBJ1-1; maybe TRBD1 (6 bases). In germline, CDR1 is SQVTM, CDR2 ANQGSEA. Deletions cut 5 bases from V and 4 bases from J, with 14 bases between. The CDR3 extends over 13 amino acids. The CDR3: CSVYGGLSTEAFF. In nucleotides, the CDR3 is TGCAGCGTTTACGGGGGGCTGAGCACTGAAGCTTTCTTT.

The CDR3 bases are TGCAGCGTGTCCAAGACCTCTAATTCACCCCTCCACTTT. This gives the protein CSVSKTSNSPLHF. The chain has TRBV29-1 and TRBJ1-6, with no clear D. CDR1 and CDR2 (germline): SQVTM, ANQGSEA. Trimming stripped 6 bases from V and 6 bases from J, with 12 bases between. The CDR3 sequence is 13 residues long. Supplemented by reference TRBV29-1 and TRBJ1-6, the full variable domain reads SAVISQKPSRDICQRGTSLTIQCQVDSQVTMMFWYRQQPGQSLTLIATANQGSEATYESGFVIDKFPISRPNLTFSTLTVSNMSPEDSSIYLCSVSKTSNSPLHFGNGTRLTVT.

The chain employs TRBV12-3 or TRBV12-4 and TRBJ2-7, with TRBD2 identical over 11 bases. The CDR3 runs 14 residues. The J segment lost 3 bases and the V segment lost 3 bases, leaving 1 base of the junction unmatched. The CDR3 is CASSFSGRDYEQYF. Written as DNA, the CDR3 is TGTGCCAGCAGTTTTAGCGGGAGGGACTACGAGCAGTACTTC.

This chain links TRBV7-6 with TRBJ2-6; D not certain. The CDR3 consists of 16 residues. The germline gives CDR1 SGHVS, CDR2 FNYEAQ. V was pared by 5 bases and J by 0 bases, with 11 bases between. CDR3 region: CASSHAPSSGANVLTF. DNA of the CDR3: TGTGCCAGCAGCCACGCCCCGAGCTCTGGGGCCAACGTCCTGACTTTC.

This rearrangement joins TRBV12-3 or TRBV12-4 to TRBJ2-3, with D possibly being TRBD2 (6 bases). The CDR3 has 15 residues. Deletions cut 3 bases from V and 2 bases from J, with 12 bases between. CDR3 in DNA: TGTGCCAGCAGTTTGGTAGCGGCCGTCACAGATACGCAGTATTTT. Its protein product is CASSLVAAVTDTQYF.

There are a few counts of this clonotype. The rearrangement links TRBV2 to TRBJ2-2; D uncertain. V was cut by 6 bases and J by 4 bases, with 6 bases left in between. CDR3 length: 12 residues. Germline loops: CDR1 SNHLY, CDR2 FYNNEI. CDR3 sequence: CASRVGTGELFF. The CDR3 region has the DNA TGTGCCAGCAGGGTCGGCACCGGGGAGCTGTTTTTT.

The sample holds a few counts of this clonotype. V gene TRBV18 combines with J gene TRBJ2-1, with 7 bases that match TRBD1. CDR3 size: 15 residues. V was clipped by 2 bases and J by 2 bases; unmatched bases: 3. In germline, CDR1 is KGHSH, CDR2 LQKENI. The CDR3: CASSPVTGTYNEQFF. DNA for the CDR3: TGTGCCAGCTCACCAGTGACAGGGACCTACAATGAGCAGTTCTTC. Drawing the rest from reference TRBV18 and TRBJ2-1, the complete variable domain is NAGVMQNPRHLVRRRGQEARLRCSPMKGHSHVYWYRQLPEEGLKFMVYLQKENIIDESGMPKERFSAEFPKEGPSILRIQQVVRGDSAAYFCASSPVTGTYNEQFFGPGTRLTVL.

In this sample, this clonotype turned up a few times. The chain combines TRBV5-1 with TRBJ2-2; D is uncertain. Germline V lookup: CDR1 SGHRS, CDR2 YFSETQ. This CDR3 contains 13 residues. V was pared by 4 bases and J by 3 bases, with 7 bases between. CDR3 coding DNA: TGCGCCAGCAGCCCTTCTTACACCGGGGAGCTGTTTTTT. Protein sequence: CASSPSYTGELFF.

This clonotype was counted only a few times. This sequence joins TRBV6-2 or TRBV6-3 and TRBJ2-7; TRBD2 matches at 12 bases. The CDR3 runs 15 residues. Germline-derived CDR1 and CDR2 are MNHEY and SVGEGT. Unmatched junction bases numbered 7, after V lost 5 bases and J lost 5 bases. The CDR3 is CASSPPSGGAHEQYF. In DNA, the CDR3 is TGTGCCAGCAGTCCACCTAGCGGGGGGGCGCACGAGCAGTACTTC.

This clonotype has just a few counts. This chain joins TRBV6-5 and TRBJ2-1; 7 bases agree with TRBD2. The V gene end was trimmed by 1 base and the J gene end by 6 bases; junction bases not matched to a gene: 6. CDR3 length: 15 amino acids. Germline lookup yields CDR1 MNHEY and CDR2 SVGAGI. The chain's CDR3 is CASSYFRDYPNEQFF. The CDR3 DNA sequence: TGTGCCAGCAGTTACTTCCGGGACTACCCCAATGAGCAGTTCTTC.

This clonotype was picked up many times. This chain links TRBV7-3 with TRBJ2-1; unclear D gene. CDR1 is SGHTA, CDR2 FQGTGA, per germline. The CDR3 totals 16 residues. Trimming took 0 bases from V and 3 from J, leaving 12 bases between them. CDR3 loop: CASSLTSSTYYNEQFF. CDR3 nucleotides: TGTGCCAGCAGCTTAACTAGCTCTACCTACTACAATGAGCAGTTCTTC. The whole variable domain, filled in from reference TRBV7-3 and TRBJ2-1, reads GAGVSQTPSNKVTEKGKYVELRCDPISGHTALYWYRQSLGQGPEFLIYFQGTGAADDSGLPNDRFFAVRPEGSVSTLKIQRTERGDSAVYLCASSLTSSTYYNEQFFGPGTRLTVL.